This is a list of T cell receptor beta chains from one sample in a study of CD8 T cells in Susac syndrome. TCRdb re-derived calls from the immunoSEQ multiplex PCR reads in MiXCR, one entry per CDR3 protein. The sample has 200,000 or so distinct CDR3 sequences, roughly 94% seen once. Material for sequencing was CD8+ T cells from PBMCs. Receptors were obtained from a human donor with Susac syndrome. Each CDR3 is given with its conserved first and last residue. The D gene is left open where the match is weak. Size is omitted from some rows. Given values are once, few, many or a class for expanded clones.

>TRBJ2-1|TRBV29-1|-|TRBD1
CSVEVQGVVFEQFF
TGCAGCGTTGAAGTACAGGGGGTTGTATTTGAGCAGTTCTTC
>TRBJ1-1|TRBV28|-|-
CASSPVPFNTEAFF
TGTGCCAGCAGTCCCGTACCTTTCAACACTGAAGCTTTCTTT
>TRBJ2-7|TRBV13|-|-
CASSLAGAVGGYEQYF
TGTGCCAGCAGCTTAGCAGGAGCCGTGGGGGGCTACGAGCAGTACTTC
>TRBJ1-1|TRBV7-3|-|-
CASSLDEDTEAFF
TGTGCCAGCAGCCTGGACGAGGACACTGAAGCTTTCTTT
>TRBJ2-7|TRBV29-1|-|TRBD1
CSVLRTGDFEQYF
TGCAGCGTTCTTCGGACAGGGGATTTCGAGCAGTACTTC
>TRBJ1-1|TRBV7-9|-|-
CASSLAFQMNTEAFF
TGTGCCAGCAGCTTAGCGTTCCAAATGAACACTGAAGCTTTCTTT
>TRBJ2-1|TRBV10-2|-|TRBD2
CASSDLLGREAYNEQFF
TGCGCCAGCAGTGACCTCTTAGGGCGGGAGGCCTACAATGAGCAGTTCTTC
>TRBJ2-1|TRBV2|-|-
CASSEEYGTNEQFF
TGTGCCAGCAGTGAAGAGTACGGCACTAATGAGCAGTTCTTC
>TRBJ1-2|TRBV12-3/TRBV12-4|once|-
CASSLQGSNYGYTF
TGTGCCAGCAGTTTACAGGGATCTAACTATGGCTACACCTTC
>TRBJ2-5|TRBV2|-|-
CASSEALREIQETQYF
TGTGCCAGCAGTGAAGCTTTGCGGGAAATCCAAGAGACCCAGTACTTC
>TRBJ1-1|TRBV3-1|once|-
CASSQEETGNTEAFF
TGTGCCAGCAGCCAAGAGGAGACAGGGAACACTGAAGCTTTCTTT
>TRBJ1-6|TRBV4-1|-|-
CASTGWDSSLHF
TGCGCCAGCACCGGATGGGATTCTTCCCTCCACTTT
>TRBJ2-1|TRBV12-3/TRBV12-4|-|TRBD2
CASSLEGLAGNEQFF
TGTGCCAGCAGTTTAGAGGGGCTAGCGGGCAATGAGCAGTTCTTC
>TRBJ2-7|TRBV27|-|TRBD1
CASRSQGAVYEQYF
TGTGCCAGCAGGTCACAGGGGGCGGTCTACGAGCAGTACTTC
>TRBJ1-2|TRBV10-3|-|TRBD1
CAISESGPSTGNYGYTF
TGTGCCATCAGTGAGTCGGGTCCCTCGACAGGGAACTATGGCTACACCTTC
>TRBJ2-5|TRBV19|-|-
CASSIGPETQYF
TGTGCCAGTAGTATAGGTCCAGAGACCCAGTACTTC
>TRBJ2-1|TRBV5-6|-|TRBD2
CASSSSGRGDNEQFF
TGTGCCAGCAGCTCTAGCGGGAGGGGAGACAATGAGCAGTTCTTC
>TRBJ2-5|TRBV30|-|-
CAWSPRGAEETQYF
TGTGCCTGGAGCCCCCGGGGGGCCGAAGAGACCCAGTACTTC
>TRBJ2-7|TRBV4-1|once|TRBD2
CASSQAVLAGEHSYEQYF
TGCGCCAGCAGCCAGGCCGTACTAGCGGGAGAGCACTCCTACGAGCAGTACTTC
>TRBJ2-1|TRBV5-1|-|-
CASRPRDGYNEQFF
TGCGCCAGCAGACCACGGGACGGTTACAATGAGCAGTTCTTC
>TRBJ2-5|TRBV5-1|-|TRBD2
CASTTSGARSETQYF
TGCGCCAGCACTACTAGCGGGGCCCGTTCCGAGACCCAGTACTTC
>TRBJ2-7|TRBV10-1|-|TRBD2
CASSDFSGENYEQYF
TGCGCCAGCAGTGACTTTAGCGGGGAGAACTACGAGCAGTACTTC
>TRBJ1-1|TRBV20-1|-|-
CSARPAMNTEAFF
TGCAGTGCTAGACCGGCCATGAACACTGAAGCTTTCTTT